A single sample is the source of the 27 T cell receptor beta chains below, sequenced in a study of glioma-infiltrating T cells. The iRepertoire nested amplicon-rescue multiplex PCR amplified TCR alpha and beta CDR3s from RNA. From the multiplex PCR reads, TCRdb called clonotypes with MiXCR, one entry per CDR3 protein. Here the sample spans approximately 110,000 distinct CDR3 sequences, approximately 25% being singletons. The specimen was glioma tissue, nonneoplastic brain tissue, or PBMCs (not recorded which). These receptors all come from a human donor with low-grade glioma or glioblastoma, undergoing nonglioma brain surgery, or in good health (not recorded which).

As concerns this clonotype: A much larger clone is a single base away; this may be a read error. This rearrangement joins TRBV19 to TRBJ2-1; D might be TRBD1 or TRBD2, each matching 6 bases. The CDR3 is 14 residues long. Looked up from germline, CDR1 is LNHDA and CDR2 is SQIVND (reference sequence). V was shortened by 4 bases and J by 8 bases, with 15 bases between the two germline ends. In DNA, the CDR3 is TGTGCCAGTAGTACCCCGGGGGCTTCCCATGAGCAGTTCTTC. This codes for CASSTPGASHEQFF.

The table lists this clonotype with a few counts. This sequence joins TRBV29-1 and TRBJ1-2, with D possibly TRBD1 on 5 matching bases. Between the trimmed V and J ends, which lost 3 bases and 2 bases, there was a span of 7 bases. The CDR3 loop spans 12 amino acids. Germline-derived CDR1 and CDR2 are SQVTM and ANQGSEA. The CDR3 DNA follows: TGCAGCGTTGATTCAGGGAACTATGGCTACACCTTC. This translates into CSVDSGNYGYTF.

This clonotype was picked up many times. The chain carries TRBV19 and TRBJ1-4; D is unclear. The V gene lost 5 bases and the J gene lost 0 bases, with 10 bases spanning the gap. The CDR3 runs to 15 residues. Per the germline V gene, CDR1 is LNHDA and CDR2 is SQIVND (reference sequence). DNA of the CDR3: TGTGCCAGTAGTGCGTCGAGAACAACTAATGAAAAACTGTTTTTT. Translated, it gives CASSASRTTNEKLFF.

With regard to this clonotype: At one boundary the junction diverges from the germline segment, which might be a read error. This chain links TRBV27 with TRBJ1-2; D remains unclear. Germline CDR1 and CDR2: MNHEY and SMNVEV (reference sequence). The length of the CDR3 is 14 residues. This CDR3 is CASSLSPANHGYTF. CDR3 coding DNA: TGTGCCAGCAGTTTATCACCAGCTAACCATGGCTACACCTTC.

About this clonotype itself: A much larger clonotype is one base distant, so this may be a read error. The chain joins TRBV12-3 or TRBV12-4 to TRBJ2-7, with D perhaps matching TRBD1 or TRBD2 (6 bases each). This CDR3 is 14 amino acids long. V lost 5 bases and J lost 2, with 13 bases in between. Written as DNA, the CDR3 is TGTGCCAGCAGTGGGAGAGGGGGGACCTACGAGCAGTACTTC. As protein: CASSGRGGTYEQYF.

Worth noting for this clonotype: This may arise from a read error, as a much more abundant clone is one base away. The rearrangement uses TRBV4-1 and TRBJ2-2, with D tentatively TRBD1 (5 bases). Germline V gene lookup returns CDR1 MGHRA and CDR2 YSYEKL. This CDR3 is 15 amino acids long. The V and J ends lost 0 bases and 7 bases respectively, with 12 bases between them. The CDR3 nucleotides read TGCGCCAGCAGCCAAGATAAAGGGGCGCTCGGGGAGCTGTTTTTT. Translated, it gives CASSQDKGALGELFF.

This clonotype was recorded at least ten times. CDR3 DNA: TGTGCCAGCTCGTTATCGGGACGGCTTAACTATGGCTACACCTTC. Residues: CASSLSGRLNYGYTF. The V and J genes are TRBV18 and TRBJ1-2, with a weak D call TRBD1 (5 bases). There are 15 residues in the CDR3. CDR1 is KGHSH, CDR2 LQKENI, per germline. V lost 6 bases and J lost 1, with 15 bases in between.

In its sample, this clonotype is medium-sized (0.01 to 0.1%). This chain joins TRBV6-1 and TRBJ1-5, with D possibly matching TRBD1 (5 bases). Trimming stripped 8 bases from V and 6 bases from J, with 8 bases between. The CDR3 sequence is 11 residues long. The germline gives CDR1 MNHNS, CDR2 SASEGT. The CDR3 sequence: CASSDSQPQHF. As DNA, the CDR3 is TGTGCCAGCTCTGACAGTCAGCCCCAGCATTTT.

This clonotype has at least ten counts. The chain combines TRBV7-2 with TRBJ2-2, with D tentatively TRBD2 (6 bases). The V and J ends lost 1 base and 0 bases respectively, with 12 bases between them. CDR3 size: 17 residues. Per the germline V gene, CDR1 is SGHTA and CDR2 is FQGNSA. The CDR3 sequence is CASSLVSGPTNTGELFF. In nucleotides, the CDR3 is TGTGCCAGCAGCTTAGTCAGCGGGCCAACGAACACCGGGGAGCTGTTTTTT.

With regard to this clonotype: A read error is possible here, since a much larger clone lies one base away. The chain couples TRBV5-1 to TRBJ2-5, with unresolved D. Germline V CDR1 and CDR2: SGHRS, YFSETQ. V lost 7 bases to trimming and J lost 4 bases, with 23 bases between them. This CDR3 has 16 amino acids. Here the CDR3 reads CASFPNTIVGSETQYF. For the CDR3, the DNA is TGCGCCAGCTTCCCCAATACCATCGTCGGCTCAGAGACCCAGTACTTC.

The CDR3 region has the DNA TGTGCCAGCAGCCTGACTAGCGGGAGATTCACAGATACGCAGTATTTT. It translates to CASSLTSGRFTDTQYF. The chain uses TRBV3-1 and TRBJ2-3, with 12 bases aligning to TRBD2. The CDR3 length is 16 residues. The junction had 4 bases not matched to a gene; V was cut back by 4 bases and J by 2 bases. Germline CDR1 LGHDT, CDR2 YNNKEL (reference sequence).

This clonotype was detected many times. This chain uses TRBV20-1 with TRBJ2-4, with TRBD2 identical over 11 bases. V lost 6 bases to trimming and J lost 6 bases; unmatched junction nucleotides: 7. Germline CDR1 and CDR2: DFQATT and SNEGSKA (reference sequence). The CDR3 is made up of 14 amino acids. The CDR3 reads CSAPGTSGGNIQYF. The DNA of the CDR3 is TGCAGTGCCCCCGGGACTAGCGGTGGAAACATTCAGTACTTC.

A word on this clonotype: With a much larger clone just one base away, this may be a read error. The chain has TRBV11-2 and TRBJ2-1; 11 bases are shared with TRBD2. This CDR3 is built from 15 residues. The germline CDR1 and CDR2 sequences are SGHAT and FQNNGV. V dropped 5 bases and J dropped 11; count of bases not matched to a gene: 11. CDR3 in DNA: TGTGCCAGCAGCGATTTAGCGGGAGGGTTTAATAAGCAGTTCTTC. Amino acid sequence: CASSDLAGGFNKQFF.

In its sample, this clonotype was seen many times. The rearrangement links TRBV20-1 to TRBJ2-7, with TRBD2 matching 12 bases. Per the germline V gene, CDR1 is DFQATT and CDR2 is SNEGSKA (reference sequence). The CDR3 has 16 amino acids. With V trimmed by 6 bases and J by 2 bases, 11 bases remained unmatched. The CDR3 protein is CSAQTSGRRVAYEQYF. The CDR3 DNA is TGCAGTGCGCAGACTAGCGGGAGACGAGTAGCCTACGAGCAGTACTTC.

The rearrangement joins TRBV5-4 to TRBJ1-2; weak D call: TRBD1 (5 bases). Germline-derived CDR1 and CDR2 are SGHNT and YYREEE (reference sequence). The CDR3 runs 15 residues. The V end lost 3 bases, the J end lost 2 bases, and 14 bases lay between the germline ends. CDR3 in amino acids: CASSSAQGGNYGYTF. The CDR3 DNA is TGTGCCAGCAGCTCCGCCCAGGGTGGGAACTATGGCTACACCTTC.

This clonotype has a count of ten or more. This chain joins TRBV18 and TRBJ2-3; no clear D. Germline V lookup: CDR1 KGHSH, CDR2 LQKENI. The CDR3 is 13 amino acids. Trimming removed 2 bases at V and 8 bases at J, with 11 bases between. The CDR3 reads CASSPEAVGTQYF. In DNA form, the CDR3 reads TGTGCCAGCTCACCAGAGGCAGTCGGTACGCAGTATTTT.

The V and J genes are TRBV11-2 and TRBJ2-3; the D is unclear. Germline-derived CDR1 and CDR2 are SGHAT and FQNNGV. Trimming cost V 2 bases and J 10 bases, with 13 bases left between them. The CDR3 covers 13 residues. CDR3 nucleotides: TGTGCCAGCAGCTTAATTCTACGAGACTCGCAGTATTTT. It specifies CASSLILRDSQYF. Combining the CDR3 with reference TRBV11-2 and TRBJ2-3 gives the whole variable domain EAGVAQSPRYKIIEKRQSVAFWCNPISGHATLYWYQQILGQGPKLLIQFQNNGVVDDSQLPKDRFSAERLKGVDSTLKIQPAKLEDSAVYLCASSLILRDSQYFGPGTRLTVL.

This clonotype has ten or more counts. V gene TRBV15 combines with J gene TRBJ2-5; the D gene is possibly TRBD2 (6 bases). CDR1 LNHNV and CDR2 YYDKDF come from the germline V gene (reference sequence). Trimming left V 1 base short and J 2 bases short, with 11 bases between. The CDR3 loop spans 15 amino acids. The CDR3 DNA follows: TGTGCCACCAGCAGAGGGGGACTCGTTCAAGAGACCCAGTACTTC. This gives the protein CATSRGGLVQETQYF.

The sample holds many counts of this clonotype. The gene calls are TRBV6-1 and TRBJ1-6, with D unclear. This CDR3 comprises 12 residues. Germline V gene sequence: CDR1 MNHNS, CDR2 SASEGT. The V gene lost 5 bases and the J gene lost 8 bases, with 7 bases spanning the gap. This CDR3 reads CASSPSYSPLHF. The CDR3, as DNA: TGTGCCAGCAGTCCCAGCTATTCACCCCTCCACTTT.

This clonotype showed up many times. The chain links TRBV27 to TRBJ2-7; 12 positions agree with TRBD2. The V segment lost 5 bases and the J segment 7 bases; nucleotides outside the gene matches: 9. CDR3 length: 15 residues. The germline V gene has CDR1 MNHEY and CDR2 SMNVEV (reference sequence). CDR3 residues: CASSHGLAGSREQYF. The CDR3 region has the DNA TGTGCCAGCAGTCACGGACTAGCGGGAAGTCGGGAGCAGTACTTC.

The table lists this clonotype with many counts. The rearrangement joins TRBV15 to TRBJ2-7, with D maybe TRBD2 (5 bases). Per the germline V gene, CDR1 is LNHNV and CDR2 is YYDKDF (reference sequence). CDR3 length equals 14 residues. Trimming shortened V by 5 bases and J by 2 bases, and 13 bases separated the two germline ends. CDR3 residues: CATSPSGVTYEQYF. The CDR3 DNA reads TGTGCCACCAGCCCTTCCGGGGTGACCTACGAGCAGTACTTC.

This clonotype was observed many times. This sequence joins TRBV6-1 and TRBJ1-2, with no clear D. CDR1 is MNHNS, CDR2 SASEGT, per germline. This CDR3 has 12 residues. V was shortened by 8 bases and J by 2 bases, with 9 bases between the two germline ends. CDR3 nucleotides: TGTGCCAGCGACGATAAGAACTATGGCTACACCTTC. This codes for CASDDKNYGYTF.

Many counts were recorded for this clonotype. The V call is TRBV7-9, the J call TRBJ2-7; D is ambiguous. Trimming took off 5 bases at V and 2 bases at J, with 10 bases between the two ends. Per the germline V gene, CDR1 is SEHNR and CDR2 is FQNEAQ (reference sequence). The CDR3 extends over 13 amino acids. In nucleotides, the CDR3 is TGTGCCAGCAGCCAGACTGGACCCTACGAGCAGTACTTC. This translates into CASSQTGPYEQYF.

This chain joins TRBV29-1 and TRBJ2-5, with 7 bases aligning to TRBD1. There are 15 residues in the CDR3. V dropped 7 bases and J dropped 5; count of bases not matched to a gene: 16. From germline, CDR1 is SQVTM and CDR2 ANQGSEA. CDR3 amino acids: CSGAGVTGPSETQYF. CDR3 nucleotide sequence: TGCAGCGGGGCCGGCGTGACAGGGCCTTCCGAGACCCAGTACTTC. Full variable domain (outside the CDR3, taken from reference TRBV29-1 and TRBJ2-5): SAVISQKPSRDICQRGTSLTIQCQVDSQVTMMFWYRQQPGQSLTLIATANQGSEATYESGFVIDKFPISRPNLTFSTLTVSNMSPEDSSIYLCSGAGVTGPSETQYFGPGTRLLVL.

This clonotype was counted ten times or more. This chain connects TRBV28 to TRBJ2-7, with a weak D call TRBD2 (6 bases). The CDR3 sequence is 13 residues long. V lost 10 bases and J 0 bases, leaving 13 bases between the germline ends. Per germline, CDR1 MDHEN and CDR2 SYDVKM. The CDR3 nucleotides read TGTGCCACTAAAGCGGGCCCCTCCTACGAGCAGTACTTC. Its translation is CATKAGPSYEQYF.

In the case of this clonotype: This may stem from a read error, because a much larger clone lies one nucleotide away. The CDR3 DNA sequence: TGTGCCAGCGCTCCTTTGGACAGTGATCTTCAGCCCCAGCATTTT. Amino acids: CASAPLDSDLQPQHF. The chain joins TRBV11-1 to TRBJ1-5; D possibly corresponds to TRBD1 (6 bases). Per germline, CDR1 SGHAT and CDR2 FQDESV (reference sequence). The CDR3 covers 15 residues. The ends were cut back, 8 bases at V and 6 bases at J, with 20 bases in the middle. Full variable domain (remainder filled in from reference TRBV11-1 and TRBJ1-5): EAEVAQSPRYKITEKSQAVAFWCDPISGHATLYWYRQILGQGPELLVQFQDESVVDDSQLPKDRFSAERLKGVDSTLKIQPAELGDSAMYLCASAPLDSDLQPQHFGDGTRLSIL.

Ten or more counts support this clonotype. The chain employs TRBV7-2 and TRBJ1-1, with D unresolved. The CDR3 covers 14 residues. Germline CDR1 SGHTA, CDR2 FQGNSA. V gave up 0 bases and J gave up 0 bases, with 5 bases separating them. The CDR3 region is CASSLARVNTEAFF. The CDR3 DNA is TGTGCCAGCAGCTTAGCTAGGGTGAACACTGAAGCTTTCTTT.